The next 12 T cell receptor beta chains were all read from a single sample in a study of cytomegalovirus exposure and HLA in healthy donors (dated 2017 in TCRdb). Library prep was done by the immunoSEQ multiplex PCR assay. For the multiplex PCR, a mixture combining 60 forward primers for TCR Vbeta segments and 13 reverse primers for TCR Jbeta segments was used. Held by TCRdb, this immuneACCESS table contains in-frame sequences only and omits some clones. Under half of the omission traces to an unresolved V gene where checked; the cause of the rest is unknown. This sample's table lists under 200,000 clones. Around 6% of the sample rests with the top ten. The sequenced material came from PBMCs. The receptor source for this set is a man aged 30 to 45 in good health and CMV-seronegative.

The rearrangement uses TRBV7-9 and TRBJ2-4; TRBD1 is a possible D gene (6 bases). The CDR3 runs to 18 residues. The V gene lost 5 bases and the J gene lost 0 bases, with 20 bases spanning the gap. Germline CDR1 SEHNR, CDR2 FQNEAQ (reference sequence). CDR3 coding DNA: TGTGCCAGCAGCGGGGATACCAGGGACAATGTAGCCAAAAACATTCAGTACTTC. Residues: CASSGDTRDNVAKNIQYF.

V gene TRBV18 combines with J gene TRBJ1-3; D not resolved. The CDR3 totals 15 residues. V gave up 2 bases and J gave up 0 bases, with 8 bases separating them. The germline gives CDR1 KGHSH, CDR2 LQKENI. CDR3: CASSPEVNSGNTIYF. CDR3 nucleotide sequence: TGTGCCAGCTCACCAGAGGTGAACTCTGGAAACACCATATATTTT. Using reference TRBV18 and TRBJ1-3 for the parts outside the CDR3, the full variable domain is NAGVMQNPRHLVRRRGQEARLRCSPMKGHSHVYWYRQLPEEGLKFMVYLQKENIIDESGMPKERFSAEFPKEGPSILRIQQVVRGDSAAYFCASSPEVNSGNTIYFGEGSWLTVV.

This chain links TRBV5-6 with TRBJ1-6, with D possibly TRBD1 on 6 matching bases. V lost 5 bases, J lost 7 bases, and 16 bases lay in between. CDR1 and CDR2 from the germline V gene are SGHDT and YYEEEE. The CDR3 is 15 residues long. DNA of the CDR3: TGTGCCAGCAGTTTCACGACAGGTCAGAATTCACCCCTCCACTTT. Its protein product is CASSFTTGQNSPLHF.

This chain joins TRBV27 and TRBJ1-2; unclear D gene. The CDR3 extends over 14 amino acids. Germline CDR1 is MNHEY and CDR2 is SMNVEV (reference sequence). Between the trimmed V and J ends, which lost 3 bases and 3 bases, there was a span of 11 bases. CDR3 bases: TGTGCCAGCAGTTTCCATAGAACGGACTATGGCTACACCTTC. This translates into CASSFHRTDYGYTF.

The chain combines TRBV30 with TRBJ1-3; D perhaps matches TRBD1 (6 bases). Trimming took off 1 base at V and 2 bases at J, with 6 bases between the two ends. The CDR3 runs 13 residues. Germline values: CDR1 GTSNPN, CDR2 SVGIG (reference sequence). The CDR3 loop reads CAWSGGPGNTIYF. CDR3 DNA: TGTGCCTGGAGTGGGGGGCCTGGAAACACCATATATTTT.

This chain joins TRBV11-2 and TRBJ1-1, with D possibly matching TRBD1 (5 bases). In germline, CDR1 is SGHAT, CDR2 FQNNGV. The CDR3 totals 14 residues. V gave up 5 bases and J gave up 1 base, with 11 bases separating them. Here the CDR3 reads CASSRGGRNTEAFF. In DNA, the CDR3 is TGTGCCAGCAGCAGGGGAGGGCGGAACACTGAAGCTTTCTTT.

The V gene is TRBV7-9, the J gene TRBJ2-7, with 9 nucleotides matching TRBD1. Per germline, CDR1 SEHNR and CDR2 FQNEAQ (reference sequence). This CDR3 contains 14 residues. V shed 5 bases and J 2 bases; nucleotides not matched to a gene: 4. This CDR3 is CASSRDRVTYEQYF. CDR3 DNA: TGTGCCAGCAGCCGGGACAGGGTTACCTACGAGCAGTACTTC.

The chain links TRBV7-9 to TRBJ2-7; 7 nucleotides agree with TRBD2. The CDR3 runs 15 residues. Per germline, CDR1 SEHNR and CDR2 FQNEAQ (reference sequence). V lost 7 bases and J lost 2; bases outside the gene matches: 11. DNA of the CDR3: TGTGCCAGCACCTCTGGGGGGGGAGGGCCCTACGAGCAGTACTTC. As protein: CASTSGGGGPYEQYF. Full variable domain (missing parts from reference TRBV7-9 and TRBJ2-7): DTGVSQNPRHKITKRGQNVTFRCDPISEHNRLYWYRQTLGQGPEFLTYFQNEAQLEKSRLLSDRFSAERPKGSFSTLEIQRTEQGDSAMYLCASTSGGGGPYEQYFGPGTRLTVT.

The CDR3 bases are TGTGCCACCGCCGACACTAGCAATCAGCCCCAGCATTTT. Its translation: CATADTSNQPQHF. This chain joins TRBV19 and TRBJ1-5; D is uncertain. The germline V and J ends were trimmed by 10 bases and 0 bases, with 10 bases remaining between them. The CDR3 consists of 13 residues. In germline, CDR1 is LNHDA, CDR2 SQIVND (reference sequence).

The chain carries TRBV18 and TRBJ2-7; D not certain. The CDR3 totals 14 residues. V was cut by 3 bases and J by 0 bases, with 9 bases left in between. Germline CDR1 and CDR2: KGHSH and LQKENI. As DNA, the CDR3 is TGTGCCAGCTCACCCGCGGTAGACTCCTACGAGCAGTACTTC. This sequence encodes CASSPAVDSYEQYF.

This rearrangement joins TRBV28 to TRBJ1-5; weak D call: TRBD1 (6 bases). Germline loops: CDR1 MDHEN, CDR2 SYDVKM. CDR3 length equals 16 residues. The V end lost 5 bases, the J end lost 5 bases, and 19 bases lay between the germline ends. CDR3 sequence reads: CASSISQGLVDQPQHF. The CDR3 coding sequence is TGTGCCAGCAGTATATCACAGGGATTAGTGGATCAGCCCCAGCATTTT.

This chain uses TRBV5-6 with TRBJ2-1; D may be TRBD2 (6 bases). Germline V gene data show CDR1 as SGHDT and CDR2 as YYEEEE. With 4 bases removed from V and 8 bases from J, the gap between germline ends came to 10 bases. CDR3 size: 12 residues. CDR3 sequence (DNA): TGTGCCAGCAGCCCGGGGGAGGATGAGCAGTTCTTC. Its translation: CASSPGEDEQFF.